The 2 T cell receptor beta chains below were found in one sample sequenced in a study of T cell repertoires in cytomegalovirus infection (dated by TCRdb to about 2019). TCRdb lists the instrument as Illumina HiSeq 1500. Clones were called with MiXCR by TCRdb after fastp trimmed the public reads at Q25, and only in-frame beta chains were retained. CDR3 protein duplicates are merged, each entry listing the most common genes and DNA. Here the sample has roughly 310,000 distinct CDR3 sequences; 17% occur a single time. Around 12% of the sample rests with the top ten. The sample comprised PBMCs. The origin of the receptors is a human donor in good health (CMV status not recorded). Some clones in this sample may be carry-over from other donors' samples.

This clonotype has a count of ten or more. This rearrangement joins TRBV7-3 to TRBJ1-3, with 8 bases fitting TRBD1. J was trimmed by 2 bases and V by 5 bases; bases with no gene match: 5. The CDR3 totals 15 residues. Germline V gives CDR1 SGHTA, CDR2 FQGTGA. The CDR3, as DNA: TGTGCCAGCAGCCAAACAGGGGGTGCTGGAAACACCATATATTTT. As protein: CASSQTGGAGNTIYF.

The V call is TRBV18, the J call TRBJ1-4; 7 bases agree with TRBD1. The germline gives CDR1 KGHSH, CDR2 LQKENI. V shed 3 bases, J shed 5 bases, and the junction held 6 bases outside the gene matches. This CDR3 is 15 amino acids long. CDR3 amino acids: CASSPAGTENEKLFF. CDR3 bases: TGTGCCAGCTCACCGGCCGGGACAGAAAATGAAAAACTGTTTTTT.